The 28 T cell receptor beta chains reported below all come from one sample, sequenced in a study of cytomegalovirus exposure and HLA in healthy donors. In the PCR, 60 Vbeta and 13 Jbeta primers were used. The table came from immunoSEQ multiplex PCR; TCRdb's copy has only in-frame clones and leaves some out. The data contain approximately 120,000 clones, 81% of them singletons. Sequences were obtained from PBMCs. The source is a woman aged 25-40 years in good health and CMV-seronegative.

The genes are TRBV21-1 and TRBJ1-1; the table's D call TRBD1 went unverified against the DNA. TRBV21-1 is a pseudogene locus. This CDR3 spans 14 amino acids. The CDR3 DNA follows: TGTGCCAGCAGCCCTCAGACAGGGAACACTGAAGCTTTCTTT. Encoded protein: CASSPQTGNTEAFF.

In DNA, the CDR3 is TGTGCCAGCAGATCTAGGATCCGGGACAGGGGGCATGGGGGTCAGCCCCAGCATTTT. Translation: CASRSRIRDRGHGGQPQHF. The rearrangement links TRBV5-6 to TRBJ1-5, with TRBD1 matching over 12 bases. The CDR3 contains 19 residues. Germline V gene sequence: CDR1 SGHDT, CDR2 YYEEEE. V lost 5 bases to trimming and J lost 6 bases; unmatched junction nucleotides: 18. Complete variable domain (other parts from reference TRBV5-6 and TRBJ1-5): DAGVTQSPTHLIKTRGQQVTLRCSPKSGHDTVSWYQQALGQGPQFIFQYYEEEERQRGNFPDRFSGHQFPNYSSELNVNALLLGDSALYLCASRSRIRDRGHGGQPQHFGDGTRLSIL.

The genes are TRBV30 and TRBJ2-1; TRBD2 matches 8 bases. This CDR3 region has 13 residues. In germline, CDR1 is GTSNPN, CDR2 SVGIG (reference sequence). With V trimmed by 2 bases and J by 5 bases, 2 bases remained unmatched. This CDR3 reads CAWSLLADNEQFF. CDR3 nucleotide sequence: TGTGCCTGGAGTCTACTAGCGGACAATGAGCAGTTCTTC.

The count of this clone is one. The rearrangement uses TRBV7-3 and TRBJ2-3; 9 bases match TRBD1. CDR1 is SGHTA, CDR2 FQGTGA, per germline. The ends lost 5 bases at V and 7 bases at J; junction bases unmatched: 7. This CDR3 is 14 amino acids long. DNA of the CDR3: TGTGCCAGCAGCCCGGGACAGGGTTTACATACGCAGTATTTT. Protein sequence: CASSPGQGLHTQYF.

The chain combines TRBV2 with TRBJ1-5; possible D gene TRBD1, 6 bases. The CDR3 totals 14 residues. V was cut by 1 base and J by 2 bases, with 6 bases left in between. Germline V CDR1 and CDR2: SNHLY, FYNNEI. The CDR3 nucleotides read TGTGCCAGCAGTGAAGGACAGGGCAATCAGCCCCAGCATTTT. This encodes CASSEGQGNQPQHF.

V and J are TRBV7-8 and TRBJ2-5, with a weak D call TRBD2 (6 bases). V lost 1 base to trimming and J lost 4 bases, with 19 bases between them. The CDR3 contains 17 residues. Germline CDR1 and CDR2: SGHVS and FQNEAQ. CDR3 sequence (DNA): TGTGCCAGCAGCTTAGGGTGGGGACTTAGCACAGGAGAGACCCAGTACTTC. It yields the protein CASSLGWGLSTGETQYF.

The V call is TRBV18, the J call TRBJ2-5, with D possibly being TRBD2 (6 bases). Near its end, the DNA agrees better with TRBJ2-7, so the J call may be wrong. The CDR3 sequence is 15 residues long. Germline CDR1 and CDR2: KGHSH and LQKENI. CDR3 nucleotide sequence: TGTGCCAGCTCACCACACACGGGGGTAGTCTACGAGCAGTACTTC. This translates into CASSPHTGVVYEQYF.

V is TRBV7-2 and J is TRBJ2-1, with 11 bases fitting TRBD2. CDR3 length: 15 residues. Per the germline V gene, CDR1 is SGHTA and CDR2 is FQGNSA. Unmatched junction bases numbered 8, after V lost 4 bases and J lost 9 bases. The CDR3 loop is CASSSPSGRFGEQFF. The CDR3, as DNA: TGTGCCAGCAGCTCACCTAGCGGGAGGTTTGGTGAGCAGTTCTTC.

The chain links TRBV19 to TRBJ1-5; D remains unclear. Between the trimmed V and J ends, which lost 5 bases and 6 bases, there was a span of 11 bases. The CDR3 has 13 amino acids. Germline CDR1 reads LNHDA; CDR2 reads SQIVND (reference sequence). The CDR3 loop reads CASSAGPGQPQHF. The CDR3 nucleotides read TGTGCCAGTAGTGCCGGTCCAGGTCAGCCCCAGCATTTT.

Concerning this clone: One end of the junction does not line up with germline, which may come from a read error. The V gene is TRBV7-9, the J gene TRBJ1-3, with D perhaps matching TRBD1 (5 bases). The CDR3 is 15 amino acids. The germline V gene has CDR1 SEHNR and CDR2 FQNEAQ (reference sequence). The CDR3 DNA is TGTTCCAGCAGCTTCGAGACAGTCTCTGGAAACACCATATATTTT. Translation gives CSSSFETVSGNTIYF.

The CDR3 region has the DNA TGTGCCAGCAGTGAAGACAGGAGCAATCAGCCCCAGCATTTT. It translates to CASSEDRSNQPQHF. The genes are TRBV2 and TRBJ1-5, with D possibly being TRBD1 (5 bases). This CDR3 is 14 amino acids long. Germline V gene lookup returns CDR1 SNHLY and CDR2 FYNNEI. The ends were cut back, 1 base at V and 1 base at J, with 5 bases in the middle.

V and J are TRBV10-3 and TRBJ2-5; 9 positions agree with TRBD1. The J call is in doubt because the DNA end fits TRBJ2-7 better. From germline, CDR1 is ENHRY and CDR2 SYGVKD. This CDR3 spans 15 amino acids. The CDR3 DNA follows: TGTGCCATCAGTGAGTCGGCGGGACAGGGTTACGAGCAGTACTTC. Amino acids: CAISESAGQGYEQYF.

This clone showed up just once. The rearrangement joins TRBV10-3 to TRBJ1-4; no firm D call. Germline-derived CDR1 and CDR2 are ENHRY and SYGVKD. The CDR3 totals 14 residues. The germline V and J ends were trimmed by 4 bases and 3 bases, with 9 bases remaining between them. Written as DNA, the CDR3 is TGTGCCATCAGTGCGGCAGGCTCTAATGAAAAACTGTTTTTT. Protein product: CAISAAGSNEKLFF.

This clone was counted a few times. CDR3 protein: CSVETFRGTEAFF. In DNA, the CDR3 is TGCAGCGTTGAGACATTTCGTGGCACTGAAGCTTTCTTT. The rearrangement joins TRBV29-1 to TRBJ1-1; D is unresolved. CDR1 and CDR2 (germline): SQVTM, ANQGSEA. This CDR3 contains 13 residues. The V and J ends lost 3 bases and 4 bases respectively, with 12 bases between them. The full variable domain, completed using reference TRBV29-1 and TRBJ1-1, is SAVISQKPSRDICQRGTSLTIQCQVDSQVTMMFWYRQQPGQSLTLIATANQGSEATYESGFVIDKFPISRPNLTFSTLTVSNMSPEDSSIYLCSVETFRGTEAFFGQGTRLTVV.

The chain carries TRBV6-5 and TRBJ2-1; TRBD1 might be the D (6 bases). Germline CDR1 is MNHEY and CDR2 is SVGAGI. V was trimmed by 2 bases and J by 7 bases, leaving 12 bases between them. This CDR3 has 14 amino acids. CDR3: CASSYTFGTNEQFF. CDR3 in DNA: TGTGCCAGCAGTTACACGTTCGGGACAAATGAGCAGTTCTTC.

This clone was observed once. The rearrangement joins TRBV13 to TRBJ2-1, with TRBD2 identical over 10 bases. The junction had 6 bases not matched to a gene; V was cut back by 3 bases and J by 7 bases. The CDR3 runs 15 residues. Looked up from germline, CDR1 is PRHDT and CDR2 is FYEKMQ (reference sequence). Written as DNA, the CDR3 is TGTGCCAGCAGCTTTCTAGCGGGAGCATCGAATGAGCAGTTCTTC. Protein sequence: CASSFLAGASNEQFF.

The chain carries TRBV11-2 and TRBJ1-2, with 7 bases lining up with TRBD1. This CDR3 contains 15 residues. Germline CDR1 and CDR2: SGHAT and FQNNGV. J lost 5 bases, V lost 1 base, and 7 bases had no gene match. CDR3 sequence reads: CASSLGAGGLYGYTF. CDR3 bases: TGTGCCAGCAGCTTAGGGGCAGGGGGGTTATATGGCTACACCTTC.

The genes are TRBV6-1 and TRBJ1-4, with TRBD1 matching 7 bases. The V segment lost 3 bases and the J segment 5 bases; nucleotides outside the gene matches: 9. The germline gives CDR1 MNHNS, CDR2 SASEGT. This CDR3 is 16 amino acids long. Here the CDR3 reads CASSDPRGQRNEKLFF. Here the CDR3 DNA reads TGTGCCAGCAGTGACCCCCGGGGACAGAGGAATGAAAAACTGTTTTTT.

The chain joins TRBV15 to TRBJ1-5; 8 positions match TRBD1. The CDR3 sequence is 16 residues long. J gave up 6 bases and V 0 bases, and 7 bases lay outside the gene matches. CDR1 is LNHNV and CDR2 is YYDKDF in the germline V gene (reference sequence). CDR3 region: CATSRDQGAARQPQHF. As DNA, the CDR3 is TGTGCCACCAGCAGAGATCAGGGGGCAGCACGTCAGCCCCAGCATTTT.

V and J are TRBV5-1 and TRBJ1-6, with 7 bases fitting TRBD1. J was trimmed by 14 bases and V by 4 bases; bases with no gene match: 6. CDR3 size: 12 residues. Germline CDR1 SGHRS, CDR2 YFSETQ. DNA for the CDR3: TGCGCCAGCAGCATTGACAGGGCCACCCTCCACTTT. This gives the protein CASSIDRATLHF.

This chain links TRBV2 with TRBJ1-2, with D possibly being TRBD1 (6 bases). This CDR3 comprises 14 residues. Trimming cost V 1 base and J 4 bases, with 10 bases left between them. CDR1 SNHLY and CDR2 FYNNEI come from the germline V gene. This chain's CDR3 is CASSEGATGYGYTF. The CDR3 DNA reads as TGTGCCAGCAGTGAAGGGGCGACAGGCTATGGCTACACCTTC.

V is TRBV20-1 and J is TRBJ1-1; 7 positions match TRBD1. The CDR3 is made up of 11 amino acids. V lost 6 bases, J lost 6 bases, and 4 bases stayed unmatched. Germline V gives CDR1 DFQATT, CDR2 SNEGSKA (reference sequence). The CDR3 bases are TGCAGTGCGTACCAGGGGGCTGAAGCTTTCTTT. The encoded protein is CSAYQGAEAFF.

The rearrangement joins TRBV14 to TRBJ1-2; D possibly corresponds to TRBD1 (6 bases). CDR3 size: 15 residues. Deletions cut 0 bases from V and 7 bases from J, with 15 bases between. In germline, CDR1 is SGHDN, CDR2 FVKESK. The CDR3 is CASSQDLGARGGYTF. In nucleotides, the CDR3 is TGTGCCAGCAGCCAAGATTTGGGGGCGCGAGGTGGCTACACCTTC.

V usage is TRBV13 and J usage is TRBJ1-1; D is perhaps TRBD1 (5 bases). V lost 5 bases to trimming and J lost 0 bases, with 7 bases between them. Per germline, CDR1 PRHDT and CDR2 FYEKMQ (reference sequence). CDR3 length: 13 residues. The CDR3 protein is CASSQGMNTEAFF. The CDR3, as DNA: TGTGCCAGCAGCCAGGGCATGAACACTGAAGCTTTCTTT. Combining the CDR3 with reference TRBV13 and TRBJ1-1 gives the whole variable domain AAGVIQSPRHLIKEKRETATLKCYPIPRHDTVYWYQQGPGQDPQFLISFYEKMQSDKGSIPDRFSAQQFSDYHSELNMSSLELGDSALYFCASSQGMNTEAFFGQGTRLTVV.

The rearrangement uses TRBV5-4 and TRBJ2-3, with 10 positions matching TRBD2. The CDR3 is 16 amino acids. CDR1 is SGHNT, CDR2 YYREEE, per germline (reference sequence). V lost 3 bases, J lost 2 bases, and 6 bases stayed unmatched. CDR3 loop: CASSSLAGGPTDTQYF. Written as DNA, the CDR3 is TGTGCCAGCAGCTCCTTAGCGGGAGGCCCCACAGATACGCAGTATTTT.

The chain recombines TRBV4-2 with TRBJ2-4; 7 bases map to TRBD1. Germline CDR1 and CDR2: LGHNA and YNFKEQ. This CDR3 is built from 16 residues. Trimming removed 4 bases from V and 0 bases from J; junction bases left unmatched: 6. CDR3 sequence reads: CASSPSDRIAKNIQYF. CDR3 DNA sequence: TGTGCCAGCAGCCCGTCGGACAGGATAGCCAAAAACATTCAGTACTTC.

This rearrangement joins TRBV15 to TRBJ1-2; 11 nucleotides agree with TRBD1. Germline V gives CDR1 LNHNV, CDR2 YYDKDF (reference sequence). J lost 7 bases, V lost 7 bases, and 8 bases had no gene match. The length of the CDR3 is 14 residues. The CDR3 spells CATKVDRGLFGYTF. The DNA of the CDR3 is TGTGCCACCAAGGTGGACAGGGGGCTCTTTGGCTACACCTTC.

V and J are TRBV6-1 and TRBJ1-2; D possibly corresponds to TRBD1 (6 bases). Per the germline V gene, CDR1 is MNHNS and CDR2 is SASEGT. Trimming took 7 bases from V and 6 from J, leaving 12 bases between them. This CDR3 has 12 amino acids. The CDR3 reads CASTRTVHGYTF. For the CDR3, the DNA is TGTGCCAGCACCCGGACAGTCCATGGCTACACCTTC.